Given below is one T cell receptor beta chain in context. The antigen is not known. Regarding treatment: oral pan-JAK inhibitor, 5-10 mg twice daily. Starting from PBMCs, sorting isolated CD4+ and CD8+ T cells. The CDR3 runs to 13 residues. Germline trimming cut 4 bases from V and 2 bases from J; bases unmatched to any gene: 0. Germline V gene lookup returns CDR1 SQVTM and CDR2 ANQGSEA. Extraction and reverse transcription of RNA yielded cDNA as the sequencing template. The repertoire was sequenced with immunoSEQ multiplex PCR; TCRdb's copy has only in-frame clones and lacks some. The sample includes 98,000 or so clones, roughly two thirds of them seen just once. This sample was included in a study of CD8+ T cells in alopecia areata. Turning to the study itself: In an open-label trial, patients got 5 to 10 mg tofacitinib twice daily.

Study results and limitations: One nonresponder makes the tie between baseline CD8+ expansion and response uncertain.

Here the sequenced sample was CD8+ T cells sorted from blood, taken at week 4, from a patient treated with tofacitinib. The chain couples TRBV29-1 to TRBJ2-7; 12 bases fit TRBD2. The sequence derives from a human donor with alopecia areata. CDR3 region: CSVGTSGAYEQYF. The CDR3 DNA sequence: TGCAGCGTTGGGACTAGCGGGGCCTACGAGCAGTACTTC.